The rows below give T cell receptor beta chains drawn from one sample of a study of blood T cell repertoires in COVID-19. Only in-frame clones appear in the TCRdb table, and some are missing; sequencing was by immunoSEQ multiplex PCR. The profile shows some 95,000 clones, 86% of them singletons. Source material: peripheral blood. The receptor set was obtained from an elderly man with active or convalescent COVID-19. CDR3s include the opening cysteine and the closing phenylalanine or tryptophan. A D gene is named only where the DNA matches it firmly. Clone sizes are given selectively: once, few, many, or a class where the clone is expanded.

clone_size	d_call	v_call	j_call	cdr3_nt	cdr3_aa
-	TRBD1	TRBV9	TRBJ2-7	TGTGCCAGCAGCCAGGCACAGGGGTCAACCTACGAGCAGTACTTC	CASSQAQGSTYEQYF
-	TRBD2	TRBV9	TRBJ2-3	TGTGCCAGCAGCCAAAGACTAGCGAAAGGGATAGATACGCAGTATTTT	CASSQRLAKGIDTQYF
-	TRBD1	TRBV29-1	TRBJ2-3	TGCAGCGACAGCGGACAGGGAGATACGCAGTATTTT	CSDSGQGDTQYF
-	-	TRBV4-1	TRBJ1-5	TGCGCCAGCAGCCAAGCGGCGGGACGGCGCAATCAGCCCCAGCATTTT	CASSQAAGRRNQPQHF
-	-	TRBV25-1	TRBJ2-7	TGTGCCAGCAGTCCGACAGAGTCCTACGAGCAGTACTTC	CASSPTESYEQYF
-	TRBD2	TRBV25-1	TRBJ2-1	TGTGCCAGCAGCGAGCGGGAGCCGTACAATGAGCAGTTCTTC	CASSEREPYNEQFF
-	TRBD1	TRBV3-1/TRBV3-2	TRBJ1-1	TGTGCCAGCAGCCACACCGGGACAGAGAACACTGAAGCTTTCTTT	CASSHTGTENTEAFF
-	-	TRBV6-2/TRBV6-3	TRBJ1-1	TGTGCCAGCACCCCGAGGAGCGGGGACACTGAAGCTTTCTTT	CASTPRSGDTEAFF
-	-	TRBV28	TRBJ1-2	TGTGCCAGCAGTCCGCCCCAAACAGATGGCTACACCTTC	CASSPPQTDGYTF
once	-	TRBV7-2	TRBJ2-1	TGTGCCAGCAGCTTAGTCCCTAGAAACAATGAGCAGTTCTTC	CASSLVPRNNEQFF
-	-	TRBV11-2	TRBJ1-5	TGTGCCAGCAGCTTAGGCGGGGGATACGAACAGCCCCAGCATTTT	CASSLGGGYEQPQHF
-	-	TRBV5-6	TRBJ2-7	TGTGCCAGCAGCTTCGACAGTGATCACTACGAGCAGTACTTC	CASSFDSDHYEQYF
-	-	TRBV28	TRBJ2-7	TGTGCCAGCAGTTCCTGGACAATCTCCTACGAGCAGTACTTC	CASSSWTISYEQYF
-	TRBD2	TRBV3-1/TRBV3-2	TRBJ2-1	TGTGCCAGCAGCCATAGCGGGAGGGCCGGTGAGCAGTTCTTC	CASSHSGRAGEQFF
-	-	TRBV18	TRBJ2-7	TGTGCCAGCTCACCAGGGGGCCTCCCCCCCTACGAGCAGTACTTC	CASSPGGLPPYEQYF
once	-	TRBV19	TRBJ2-7	TGTGCCAGCAGCTCCGGGACAACCTACGAGCAGTACTTC	CASSSGTTYEQYF
-	TRBD2	TRBV5-4	TRBJ2-7	TGTGCCAGCAGCCCCACTAGCGGGAGTATGTCTTACGAGCAGTACTTC	CASSPTSGSMSYEQYF